A single sample is the source of the 30 T cell receptor beta chains below, sequenced in a study of blood T cell repertoires in COVID-19. Some clones are missing from TCRdb's copy, which holds only in-frame ones; the method was immunoSEQ multiplex PCR. The top ten hold roughly a fifth of the sample, which has about 190,000 clones, around four fifths seen once. Sequenced material: peripheral blood. The receptors were sampled from a human donor in a cohort sampled during active COVID-19.

This rearrangement joins TRBV6-5 to TRBJ2-4; 12 bases fit TRBD1. The CDR3 has 15 residues. Per germline, CDR1 MNHEY and CDR2 SVGAGI. J gave up 8 bases and V 6 bases, and 8 bases lay outside the gene matches. The CDR3: CASSLGDRGHDIQYF. CDR3 sequence (DNA): TGTGCCAGCAGCTTGGGGGACAGGGGGCACGACATTCAGTACTTC.

The chain carries TRBV3-1 (or the pseudogene TRBV3-2) and TRBJ2-3; D is ambiguous. CDR1 and CDR2 from the germline V gene are LGHDT and YNNKEL (reference sequence). The CDR3 has 15 residues. V was trimmed by 5 bases and J by 2 bases, leaving 14 bases between them. The CDR3 loop reads CASSNNLVNTDTQYF. CDR3 nucleotide sequence: TGTGCCAGCAGCAATAATCTTGTAAACACAGATACGCAGTATTTT.

This chain joins TRBV5-1 and TRBJ1-2; the D is unclear. The germline V gene encodes CDR1 SGHRS and CDR2 YFSETQ. V shed 0 bases and J shed 4 bases, with 10 bases lying between them. The CDR3 has 14 amino acids. CDR3: CASSLVPVSYGYTF. CDR3 nucleotides: TGCGCCAGCAGCTTGGTTCCGGTTAGCTATGGCTACACCTTC.

This rearrangement joins TRBV7-9 to TRBJ2-5, with 11 bases matching TRBD2. The germline V gene encodes CDR1 SEHNR and CDR2 FQNEAQ (reference sequence). This CDR3 has 17 amino acids. J was trimmed by 5 bases and V by 0 bases; bases with no gene match: 8. CDR3 sequence reads: CASSLARGSGRAETQYF. In nucleotides, the CDR3 is TGTGCCAGCAGCTTAGCACGAGGTAGCGGGAGGGCCGAGACCCAGTACTTC.

The chain combines TRBV3-1 (or the pseudogene TRBV3-2) with TRBJ2-1, with TRBD2 matching 9 bases. The CDR3 is 17 residues long. The V and J ends lost 1 base and 8 bases, in that order; junction bases with no gene match: 12. Germline V CDR1 and CDR2: LGHDT, YNNKEL (reference sequence). This chain's CDR3 is CASSQASLAGLSDEQFF. The DNA for the CDR3 is TGTGCCAGCAGCCAAGCGTCTCTAGCGGGACTCAGCGATGAGCAGTTCTTC.

V is TRBV6-5 and J is TRBJ1-2; D uncertain. The CDR3 is 12 amino acids. The ends were cut back, 7 bases at V and 3 bases at J, with 9 bases in the middle. From germline, CDR1 is MNHEY and CDR2 SVGAGI. This CDR3 is CASTEIDYGYTF. DNA for the CDR3: TGTGCCAGCACGGAGATCGACTATGGCTACACCTTC.

The V gene is TRBV4-2, the J gene TRBJ1-5; D is possibly TRBD1 (6 bases). CDR3 length: 16 residues. Between the trimmed V and J ends, which lost 3 bases and 8 bases, there was a span of 20 bases. The germline V gene encodes CDR1 LGHNA and CDR2 YNFKEQ. CDR3 in amino acids: CASSHAQGTNQEPQHF. CDR3 nucleotides: TGTGCCAGCAGCCATGCGCAGGGGACAAACCAGGAGCCCCAGCATTTT.

This chain joins TRBV7-6 and TRBJ1-2; 8 bases are a match to TRBD1. Germline V gene lookup returns CDR1 SGHVS and CDR2 FNYEAQ. V was clipped by 6 bases and J by 4 bases; unmatched bases: 4. This CDR3 region has 13 residues. This chain's CDR3 is CASRGTGGYGYTF. The DNA for the CDR3 is TGTGCCAGCAGGGGGACAGGCGGCTATGGCTACACCTTC.

This sequence joins TRBV5-1 and TRBJ1-1; a possible D gene is TRBD1 (6 bases). The germline CDR1 and CDR2 sequences are SGHRS and YFSETQ. The length of the CDR3 is 14 residues. Trimming took off 6 bases at V and 3 bases at J, with 15 bases between the two ends. CDR3 in amino acids: CASKQGGVDTEAFF. CDR3 DNA: TGCGCCAGCAAACAGGGAGGGGTAGACACTGAAGCTTTCTTT.

The V call is TRBV9, the J call TRBJ2-2; tentatively, D is TRBD1 (5 bases). This CDR3 region has 15 residues. Germline CDR1 SGDLS, CDR2 YYNGEE. The V and J ends lost 4 bases and 5 bases respectively, with 15 bases between them. Here the CDR3 reads CASSPRVGVTGELFF. In nucleotides, the CDR3 is TGTGCCAGCAGCCCTCGAGTAGGGGTAACCGGGGAGCTGTTTTTT.

The chain links TRBV5-1 to TRBJ2-6; 12 positions agree with TRBD1. CDR1 SGHRS and CDR2 YFSETQ come from the germline V gene. After removal of 2 bases from V and 1 base from J, the junction contained 7 bases not matched to a gene. CDR3 length: 19 amino acids. Here the CDR3 reads CASSFRPGQGASGANVLTF. CDR3 sequence (DNA): TGCGCCAGCAGCTTCCGTCCGGGACAGGGGGCTTCTGGGGCCAACGTCCTGACTTTC.

CDR3 in DNA: TGTGCCAGCAGTACCGACAGGAACCCCATGGTATCGGCACCCCTCCACTTT. Encoded protein: CASSTDRNPMVSAPLHF. V is TRBV6-2 or TRBV6-3 and J is TRBJ1-6; D perhaps matches TRBD1 (6 bases). The CDR3 sequence is 17 residues long. In germline, CDR1 is MNHEY, CDR2 SVGEGT. Trimming removed 5 bases from V and 11 bases from J, with 25 bases in between.

This chain connects TRBV6-1 to TRBJ1-1; D perhaps matches TRBD1 (6 bases). V lost 3 bases to trimming and J lost 5 bases, with 10 bases between them. The CDR3 covers 13 residues. Germline V gene sequence: CDR1 MNHNS, CDR2 SASEGT. CDR3 amino acids: CASSDGGLTEAFF. The CDR3 DNA reads TGTGCCAGCAGTGACGGGGGGCTGACTGAAGCTTTCTTT.

The chain carries TRBV6-5 and TRBJ2-2, with D perhaps TRBD2 (5 bases). The CDR3 contains 14 residues. Trimming removed 10 bases at V and 0 bases at J, with 12 bases between. CDR1 and CDR2 (germline): MNHEY, SVGAGI. In nucleotides, the CDR3 is TGTGCCATCAGAACCGGGGCGAACACCGGGGAGCTGTTTTTT. It specifies CAIRTGANTGELFF.

The chain is built from TRBV5-1 and TRBJ2-4, with no clear D. The CDR3 is 14 amino acids. CDR1 and CDR2 (germline): SGHRS, YFSETQ. V was cut by 1 base and J by 8 bases, with 13 bases left in between. This chain's CDR3 is CASSLTNQRDIQYF. The CDR3 nucleotides read TGCGCCAGCAGCTTGACGAATCAACGGGACATTCAGTACTTC.

This rearrangement joins TRBV6-6 to TRBJ2-5; D not resolved. CDR1 and CDR2 (germline): MNHNY, SVGAGI (reference sequence). The CDR3 totals 16 residues. The V end was cut by 2 bases, the J end by 2 bases, with 15 bases between. The CDR3 spells CASSYTNLRVQETQYF. Here the CDR3 DNA reads TGTGCCAGCAGTTACACCAACTTAAGAGTACAAGAGACCCAGTACTTC.

In DNA, the CDR3 is TGTGCCAGCAGCCAGTCTCCTAGACACAATGAGCAGTTCTTC. This encodes CASSQSPRHNEQFF. The rearrangement links TRBV3-1 (or the pseudogene TRBV3-2) to TRBJ2-1; D call uncertain. Germline V gene sequence: CDR1 LGHDT, CDR2 YNNKEL (reference sequence). Trimming took 3 bases from V and 5 from J, leaving 11 bases between them. The CDR3 runs to 14 residues.

The chain couples TRBV3-1 (or the pseudogene TRBV3-2) to TRBJ2-7; D might be TRBD2 (6 bases). There are 16 residues in the CDR3. V lost 1 base, J lost 3 bases, and 16 bases lay in between. Germline-derived CDR1 and CDR2 are LGHDT and YNNKEL (reference sequence). The CDR3 is CASSQGAGGWSYEQYF. The CDR3 DNA follows: TGTGCCAGCAGCCAAGGGGCCGGGGGATGGAGCTACGAGCAGTACTTC.

V and J are TRBV3-1 (or the pseudogene TRBV3-2) and TRBJ2-7, with 7 nucleotides matching TRBD1. CDR3 length: 14 residues. Germline-derived CDR1 and CDR2 are LGHDT and YNNKEL (reference sequence). After removal of 2 bases from V and 5 bases from J, the junction contained 6 bases not matched to a gene. CDR3 sequence: CASSQPTGIHEQYF. DNA of the CDR3: TGTGCCAGCAGCCAACCGACAGGGATCCACGAGCAGTACTTC.

The chain couples TRBV6-1 to TRBJ2-7, with TRBD2 identical over 12 bases. The CDR3 consists of 17 residues. V gave up 4 bases and J gave up 2 bases; unmatched junction bases: 9. Germline CDR1 and CDR2: MNHNS and SASEGT. For the CDR3, the DNA is TGTGCCAGCAGTGGAATTCGGACTAGCGGGAAGACCTACGAGCAGTACTTC. Its translation is CASSGIRTSGKTYEQYF.

CDR3 residues: CASSQVGGAPDTQYF. In DNA form, the CDR3 reads TGTGCCAGCAGCCAAGTTGGGGGGGCCCCAGATACGCAGTATTTT. The rearrangement uses TRBV4-2 and TRBJ2-3; possible D gene TRBD2, 7 bases. V shed 1 base and J shed 4 bases, with 12 bases lying between them. Germline CDR1 reads LGHNA; CDR2 reads YNFKEQ. The CDR3 is 15 residues long.

The chain carries TRBV15 and TRBJ2-7, with 9 nucleotides matching TRBD2. This CDR3 region has 18 residues. Germline V gene sequence: CDR1 LNHNV, CDR2 YYDKDF (reference sequence). V shed 0 bases, J shed 2 bases, and the junction held 11 bases outside the gene matches. CDR3 nucleotides: TGTGCCACCAGCAGAGATGGGGGCAGGCGGGAGGGAGCCTACGAGCAGTACTTC. Encoded protein: CATSRDGGRREGAYEQYF.

The chain is built from TRBV9 and TRBJ2-2; D uncertain. The CDR3 sequence is 13 residues long. Between the trimmed V and J ends, which lost 7 bases and 1 base, there was a span of 8 bases. CDR1 and CDR2 (germline): SGDLS, YYNGEE. CDR3 coding DNA: TGTGCCAGCTCTCGAGGGAACACCGGGGAGCTGTTTTTT. Encoded protein: CASSRGNTGELFF.

V is TRBV9 and J is TRBJ2-1, with 10 bases matching TRBD2. The germline V gene has CDR1 SGDLS and CDR2 YYNGEE. V dropped 4 bases and J dropped 7; count of bases not matched to a gene: 8. The CDR3 sequence is 15 residues long. Here the CDR3 reads CASSSLAGGLNEQFF. The CDR3 region has the DNA TGTGCCAGCAGCTCGTTAGCGGGAGGATTAAATGAGCAGTTCTTC. Full variable domain (remainder filled in from reference TRBV9 and TRBJ2-1): DSGVTQTPKHLITATGQRVTLRCSPRSGDLSVYWYQQSLDQGLQFLIQYYNGEERAKGNILERFSAQQFPDLHSELNLSSLELGDSALYFCASSSLAGGLNEQFFGPGTRLTVL.

This clone was seen a few times. The CDR3 sequence is CASRQNRDRGYNEQFF. The CDR3 bases are TGTGCCAGCAGACAAAACCGGGACAGGGGCTACAATGAGCAGTTCTTC. The chain combines TRBV27 with TRBJ2-1; 10 nucleotides match TRBD1. V dropped 6 bases and J dropped 3; count of bases not matched to a gene: 8. Germline V gene sequence: CDR1 MNHEY, CDR2 SMNVEV (reference sequence). The length of the CDR3 is 16 residues.

This chain links TRBV28 with TRBJ1-1, with a tentative D call TRBD1 (5 bases). The V and J ends lost 6 bases and 2 bases respectively, with 13 bases between them. The CDR3 covers 14 residues. The germline CDR1 and CDR2 sequences are MDHEN and SYDVKM. The DNA for the CDR3 is TGTGCCAGCAGAGGCGGGACGGTTAACACTGAAGCTTTCTTT. This translates into CASRGGTVNTEAFF.

This rearrangement joins TRBV19 to TRBJ1-3; D not resolved. Germline assignment: CDR1 LNHDA and CDR2 SQIVND (reference sequence). CDR3 length: 17 residues. V was trimmed by 3 bases and J by 2 bases, leaving 17 bases between them. CDR3 DNA sequence: TGTGCCAGTAGTATCCTCGGGATCCCCCGGGCTGGAAACACCATATATTTT. Its protein is CASSILGIPRAGNTIYF.

The chain uses TRBV5-1 and TRBJ1-5; D gene ambiguous. CDR3 length: 13 amino acids. Germline-derived CDR1 and CDR2 are SGHRS and YFSETQ. The germline V and J ends were trimmed by 4 bases and 12 bases, with 17 bases remaining between them. CDR3 DNA sequence: TGCGCCAGCAGCCCGGACTCGAAGGGAAACCAGCATTTT. Its translation is CASSPDSKGNQHF.

The chain is built from TRBV27 and TRBJ2-7, with a tentative D call TRBD1 (7 bases). This CDR3 has 13 residues. Germline V gene data show CDR1 as MNHEY and CDR2 as SMNVEV (reference sequence). V dropped 5 bases and J dropped 7 bases, with 15 bases sitting between them. The DNA for the CDR3 is TGTGCCAGCAGTCAAACTCAGGGGGGTGAGCAGTACGTC. As protein: CASSQTQGGEQYV.

Only one count was recorded for this clone. This sequence joins TRBV9 and TRBJ2-3; 7 positions agree with TRBD1. V shed 4 bases and J 4 bases; nucleotides not matched to a gene: 9. This CDR3 comprises 15 residues. Looked up from germline, CDR1 is SGDLS and CDR2 is YYNGEE. The CDR3 DNA follows: TGTGCCAGCAGCCCTCGGACAGGTTCGGCAGATACGCAGTATTTT. It encodes CASSPRTGSADTQYF.